These 26 T cell receptor beta chains were sequenced from one sample in a study of CD8 T cells in ankylosing spondylitis. TCRdb processed the 5' RACE reads anew with MiXCR; each CDR3 protein has one entry. The sample contains fewer than 250,000 distinct CDR3 sequences, roughly a third of which appear only once. The material sequenced was blood, either unsorted or a sorted T cell fraction (not recorded which). The receptor source for this set is a male donor with ankylosing spondylitis or in good health (not recorded which).

This clonotype has only a few counts. V usage is TRBV29-1 and J usage is TRBJ1-2; perhaps TRBD1 as D (5 bases). This CDR3 has 10 residues. Per the germline V gene, CDR1 is SQVTM and CDR2 is ANQGSEA. V shed 6 bases and J shed 9 bases, with 11 bases lying between them. The CDR3: CSVTESSYTF. The CDR3 bases are TGCAGCGTGACAGAATCTAGCTACACCTTC.

This rearrangement joins TRBV5-1 to TRBJ1-5; D unresolved. In germline, CDR1 is SGHRS, CDR2 YFSETQ. The CDR3 runs 15 residues. Trimming stripped 0 bases from V and 0 bases from J, with 7 bases between. The CDR3 is CASSLDTYSNQPQHF. The CDR3 nucleotides read TGCGCCAGCAGCTTGGACACTTATAGCAATCAGCCCCAGCATTTT.

This chain links TRBV7-9 with TRBJ2-7; the D gene could be TRBD1 or TRBD2 (6 bases each). From germline, CDR1 is SEHNR and CDR2 FQNEAQ (reference sequence). The CDR3 totals 15 residues. Trimming stripped 0 bases from V and 2 bases from J, with 11 bases between. The CDR3 protein is CASSLARDTTYEQYF. The CDR3 DNA is TGTGCCAGCAGCTTAGCGCGGGACACAACCTACGAGCAGTACTTC. The variable domain in full, completed from reference TRBV7-9 and TRBJ2-7, reads DTGVSQNPRHKITKRGQNVTFRCDPISEHNRLYWYRQTLGQGPEFLTYFQNEAQLEKSRLLSDRFSAERPKGSFSTLEIQRTEQGDSAMYLCASSLARDTTYEQYFGPGTRLTVT.

The chain carries TRBV13 and TRBJ2-5, with TRBD1 matching over 7 bases. There are 16 residues in the CDR3. CDR1 and CDR2 (germline): PRHDT, FYEKMQ (reference sequence). V was clipped by 4 bases and J by 3 bases; unmatched bases: 11. The CDR3 loop is CASSSIDRVGEETQYF. CDR3 in DNA: TGTGCCAGCAGCTCCATAGACAGGGTCGGCGAAGAGACCCAGTACTTC.

The chain recombines TRBV7-2 with TRBJ2-3; 8 bases map to TRBD1. The germline gives CDR1 SGHTA, CDR2 FQGNSA. The CDR3 consists of 16 residues. Trimming took 4 bases from V and 1 from J; bases not matched to a gene: 7. The CDR3 reads CASSSFGTGRTDTQYF. The DNA for the CDR3 is TGTGCCAGCAGCTCCTTTGGGACAGGTCGCACAGATACGCAGTATTTT.

In DNA form, the CDR3 reads TGTGCCATCAGTGAGTCGGGCCCGGCGGGACAGACCCAGTACTTC. This translates into CAISESGPAGQTQYF. The V and J genes are TRBV10-3 and TRBJ2-5, with a possible D match to TRBD2 (6 bases). Trimming took off 0 bases at V and 6 bases at J, with 14 bases between the two ends. There are 15 residues in the CDR3. Germline V CDR1 and CDR2: ENHRY, SYGVKD.

The chain joins TRBV12-3 or TRBV12-4 to TRBJ1-1, with 7 bases lining up with TRBD1. The CDR3 has 15 residues. With V trimmed by 8 bases and J by 0 bases, 9 bases remained unmatched. CDR3 in DNA: TGTGCCAGCGTCAACCGGGGGACAGTGAACACTGAAGCTTTCTTT. It specifies CASVNRGTVNTEAFF.

This chain connects TRBV11-2 to TRBJ2-3, with 14 bases that match TRBD2. The CDR3 contains 18 residues. Germline V gene sequence: CDR1 SGHAT, CDR2 FQNNGV. V trimming: 5 bases; J trimming: 1 base; junction bases outside the gene matches: 8. CDR3 bases: TGTGCCAGCAGCCCCTCGACTAGCGGGGGGGCGGGCACAGATACGCAGTATTTT. Translated, it gives CASSPSTSGGAGTDTQYF.

This clonotype was seen more than once but under ten times. This rearrangement joins TRBV5-1 to TRBJ1-4, with D possibly matching TRBD1 (6 bases). V lost 4 bases and J 3 bases, leaving 7 bases between the germline ends. The germline gives CDR1 SGHRS, CDR2 YFSETQ. This CDR3 region has 13 residues. CDR3 DNA sequence: TGCGCCAGCAGCACAGGGTCTAATGAAAAACTGTTTTTT. It codes for CASSTGSNEKLFF.

The chain employs TRBV12-3 or TRBV12-4 and TRBJ2-7; 11 nucleotides align to TRBD1. Trimming removed 6 bases from V and 5 bases from J; junction bases left unmatched: 15. The CDR3 runs 17 residues. DNA of the CDR3: TGTGCCAGCAGCTACCACTTTCCCCGGGACAGGGGGAACGAGCAGTACTTC. Translated, it gives CASSYHFPRDRGNEQYF.

The rearrangement links TRBV9 to TRBJ1-5; possibly TRBD1 for D (5 bases). Trimming took off 3 bases at V and 5 bases at J, with 12 bases between the two ends. Germline lookup yields CDR1 SGDLS and CDR2 YYNGEE. The CDR3 extends over 14 amino acids. CDR3: CASSGGKGDQPQHF. DNA for the CDR3: TGTGCCAGCAGCGGCGGCAAAGGGGATCAGCCCCAGCATTTT. The full variable domain, completed using reference TRBV9 and TRBJ1-5, is DSGVTQTPKHLITATGQRVTLRCSPRSGDLSVYWYQQSLDQGLQFLIQYYNGEERAKGNILERFSAQQFPDLHSELNLSSLELGDSALYFCASSGGKGDQPQHFGDGTRLSIL.

This sequence joins TRBV7-8 and TRBJ1-1; D is undetermined. The CDR3 runs to 13 residues. Trimming removed 8 bases from V and 0 bases from J, with 10 bases in between. Germline CDR1 is SGHVS and CDR2 is FQNEAQ. The CDR3 bases are TGTGCCAGCGGGCCTCTCGTGAACACTGAAGCTTTCTTT. As protein: CASGPLVNTEAFF. Full variable domain (remainder filled in from reference TRBV7-8 and TRBJ1-1): GAGVSQSPRYKVAKRGQDVALRCDPISGHVSLFWYQQALGQGPEFLTYFQNEAQLDKSGLPSDRFFAERPEGSVSTLKIQRTQQEDSAVYLCASGPLVNTEAFFGQGTRLTVV.

This clonotype was recorded a few times. This chain joins TRBV29-1 and TRBJ2-1; the match to TRBD2 covers 9 bases. The germline V gene encodes CDR1 SQVTM and CDR2 ANQGSEA. This CDR3 is 12 amino acids long. After removal of 7 bases from V and 12 bases from J, the junction contained 10 bases not matched to a gene. CDR3 amino acids: CSAIGAGGWQFF. The CDR3 bases are TGCAGCGCCATAGGAGCGGGGGGCTGGCAGTTCTTC.

The chain has TRBV12-3 or TRBV12-4 and TRBJ1-1; no clear D gene. Between the trimmed V and J ends, which lost 3 bases and 0 bases, there was a span of 11 bases. The length of the CDR3 is 15 residues. CDR3 amino acids: CASSFRAGMNTEAFF. Here the CDR3 DNA reads TGTGCCAGCAGTTTTCGAGCGGGGATGAACACTGAAGCTTTCTTT.

This clonotype has ten or more counts. This chain links TRBV20-1 with TRBJ1-1, with 11 nucleotides matching TRBD1. Germline CDR1 and CDR2: DFQATT and SNEGSKA (reference sequence). V shed 6 bases, J shed 4 bases, and the junction held 1 base outside the gene matches. This CDR3 spans 12 amino acids. CDR3 bases: TGCAGTGCGGGGACAGGGGGCACTGAAGCTTTCTTT. This encodes CSAGTGGTEAFF.

This chain links TRBV7-3 with TRBJ2-1; D is uncertain. Deletions cut 2 bases from V and 4 bases from J, with 12 bases between. CDR1 SGHTA and CDR2 FQGTGA come from the germline V gene. The CDR3 spans 15 residues. The CDR3 DNA follows: TGTGCCAGCAGCTTAGGGCTAACGGTATACAATGAGCAGTTCTTC. This encodes CASSLGLTVYNEQFF.

The chain combines TRBV18 with TRBJ2-5, with D possibly matching TRBD2 (5 bases). The germline V gene has CDR1 KGHSH and CDR2 LQKENI. The CDR3 totals 14 residues. V lost 0 bases to trimming and J lost 5 bases, with 10 bases between them. The CDR3 here is CASSPPYGGETQYF. CDR3 nucleotide sequence: TGTGCCAGCTCACCACCGTATGGCGGGGAGACCCAGTACTTC.

This clonotype showed up just a few times. The chain carries TRBV7-9 and TRBJ2-1; 7 bases line up with TRBD2. Germline loops: CDR1 SEHNR, CDR2 FQNEAQ (reference sequence). V dropped 1 base and J dropped 2; count of bases not matched to a gene: 2. CDR3 length equals 15 residues. CDR3 DNA: TGTGCCAGCAGCTTAGGCGGGGGAGCCTACAATGAGCAGTTCTTC. Protein sequence: CASSLGGGAYNEQFF.

This clonotype was seen only a few times. The rearrangement links TRBV20-1 to TRBJ1-1; weak D call: TRBD1 (5 bases). This CDR3 has 14 amino acids. V was clipped by 3 bases and J by 7 bases, with 18 bases between them. The V gene's germline CDR1 is DFQATT and CDR2 SNEGSKA (reference sequence). Here the CDR3 reads CSASMAEGFDEAFF. The CDR3 DNA reads as TGCAGTGCTAGTATGGCCGAGGGGTTTGATGAAGCTTTCTTT.

This clonotype was recorded a few times. The chain links TRBV6-5 to TRBJ2-5; D may correspond to TRBD1 or TRBD2 (6 bases each). Trimming shortened V by 1 base and J by 1 base, and 10 bases separated the two germline ends. This CDR3 region has 15 residues. The germline gives CDR1 MNHEY, CDR2 SVGAGI. The CDR3 spells CASSYLRGAQETQYF. CDR3 DNA: TGTGCCAGCAGTTACTTGAGGGGGGCCCAAGAGACCCAGTACTTC.

The chain's CDR3 is CSARSGSETEAFF. The CDR3 DNA follows: TGCAGTGCTAGAAGCGGGTCGGAGACTGAAGCTTTCTTT. The chain combines TRBV20-1 with TRBJ1-1, with D uncertain. The CDR3 loop spans 13 amino acids. Germline CDR1 is DFQATT and CDR2 is SNEGSKA (reference sequence). The V end was cut by 2 bases, the J end by 5 bases, with 12 bases between.

This clonotype has just a few counts. The chain carries TRBV9 and TRBJ2-3, with TRBD1 matching 9 bases. The CDR3 sequence is 17 residues long. Germline-derived CDR1 and CDR2 are SGDLS and YYNGEE. The V segment lost 1 base and the J segment 1 base; nucleotides outside the gene matches: 7. The CDR3 DNA follows: TGTGCCAGCAGCGTAACAGGGGGCGCCCTGGGCACAGATACGCAGTATTTT. This encodes CASSVTGGALGTDTQYF.

The rearrangement uses TRBV4-1 and TRBJ2-1; 11 positions agree with TRBD1. CDR3 length equals 17 residues. Losses at the gene ends were 0 bases for V and 4 bases for J; bases not matched to a gene: 5. From germline, CDR1 is MGHRA and CDR2 YSYEKL. The CDR3, as DNA: TGCGCCAGCAGCCAAGATAGAGGACAGGGGGCATACAATGAGCAGTTCTTC. It translates to CASSQDRGQGAYNEQFF.

The gene calls are TRBV5-4 and TRBJ2-7, with TRBD1 identical over 7 bases. In germline, CDR1 is SGHNT, CDR2 YYREEE (reference sequence). The V and J ends lost 5 bases and 4 bases, in that order; junction bases with no gene match: 12. This CDR3 has 15 amino acids. CDR3 region: CASSSTLRGLYEQYF. The CDR3 region has the DNA TGTGCCAGCAGTTCGACTCTTAGGGGGCTGTACGAGCAGTACTTC.

In this sample, this clonotype turned up a few times. V usage is TRBV12-3 or TRBV12-4 and J usage is TRBJ2-1; tentative D call: TRBD2 (6 bases). CDR3 length: 16 amino acids. Between the trimmed V and J ends, which lost 1 base and 3 bases, there was a span of 13 bases. The CDR3 sequence is CASSLVPGGVYNEQFF. The CDR3 nucleotides read TGTGCCAGCAGTTTAGTACCTGGCGGGGTCTACAATGAGCAGTTCTTC.

This chain links TRBV27 with TRBJ2-2; D is undetermined. In germline, CDR1 is MNHEY, CDR2 SMNVEV (reference sequence). V was trimmed by 5 bases and J by 6 bases, leaving 7 bases between them. The CDR3 length is 12 residues. The CDR3, as DNA: TGTGCCAGCAGTCTCCTTGCCGGGGAGCTGTTTTTT. Amino acids: CASSLLAGELFF.